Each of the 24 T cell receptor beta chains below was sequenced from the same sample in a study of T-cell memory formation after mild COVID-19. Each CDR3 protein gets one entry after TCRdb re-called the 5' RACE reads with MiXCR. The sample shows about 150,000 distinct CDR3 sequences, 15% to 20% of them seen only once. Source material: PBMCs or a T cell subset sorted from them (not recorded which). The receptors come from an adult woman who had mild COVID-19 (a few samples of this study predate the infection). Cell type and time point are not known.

In DNA, the CDR3 is TGTGCCATCAGAGGACAGGGCAATGAGCAGTTCTTC. Translation gives CAIRGQGNEQFF. This sequence joins TRBV10-3 and TRBJ2-1, with 8 bases identical to TRBD1. The ends lost 6 bases at V and 6 bases at J; junction bases unmatched: 1. The CDR3 consists of 12 residues. The germline CDR1 and CDR2 sequences are ENHRY and SYGVKD.

The CDR3 DNA reads as TGTGCCAGCAGCGTAGGCGGCGGAACTAATGAAAAACTGTTTTTT. Its translation: CASSVGGGTNEKLFF. This chain joins TRBV9 and TRBJ1-4; no firm D call. V gave up 0 bases and J gave up 1 base, with 7 bases separating them. This CDR3 is 15 amino acids long. Germline V CDR1 and CDR2: SGDLS, YYNGEE.

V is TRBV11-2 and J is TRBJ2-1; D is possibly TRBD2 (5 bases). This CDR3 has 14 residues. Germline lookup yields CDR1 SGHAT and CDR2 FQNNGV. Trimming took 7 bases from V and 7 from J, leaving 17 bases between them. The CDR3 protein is CASMGRAGKNEQFF. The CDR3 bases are TGTGCCAGCATGGGAAGGGCCGGGAAAAATGAGCAGTTCTTC. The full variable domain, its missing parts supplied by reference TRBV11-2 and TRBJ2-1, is EAGVAQSPRYKIIEKRQSVAFWCNPISGHATLYWYQQILGQGPKLLIQFQNNGVVDDSQLPKDRFSAERLKGVDSTLKIQPAKLEDSAVYLCASMGRAGKNEQFFGPGTRLTVL.

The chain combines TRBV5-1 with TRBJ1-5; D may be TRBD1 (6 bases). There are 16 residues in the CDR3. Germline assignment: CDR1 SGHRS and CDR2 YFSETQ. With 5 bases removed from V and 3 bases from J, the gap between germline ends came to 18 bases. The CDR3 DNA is TGCGCCAGCAGGCCGGGAGTTGGGGGCCCCAATCAGCCCCAGCATTTT. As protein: CASRPGVGGPNQPQHF.

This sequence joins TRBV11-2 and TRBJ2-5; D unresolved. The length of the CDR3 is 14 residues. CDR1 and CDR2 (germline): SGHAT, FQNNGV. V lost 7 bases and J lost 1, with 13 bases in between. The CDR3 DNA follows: TGTGCCAGCACGACCCCGGTACGCCAAGAGACCCAGTACTTC. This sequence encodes CASTTPVRQETQYF.

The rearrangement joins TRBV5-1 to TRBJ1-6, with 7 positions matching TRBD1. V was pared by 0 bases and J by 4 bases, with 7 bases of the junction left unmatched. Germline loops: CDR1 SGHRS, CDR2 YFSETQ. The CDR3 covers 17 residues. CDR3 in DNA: TGCGCCAGCAGCTTGGAAGGAGGGGGCGCGTATAATTCACCCCTCCACTTT. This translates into CASSLEGGGAYNSPLHF.

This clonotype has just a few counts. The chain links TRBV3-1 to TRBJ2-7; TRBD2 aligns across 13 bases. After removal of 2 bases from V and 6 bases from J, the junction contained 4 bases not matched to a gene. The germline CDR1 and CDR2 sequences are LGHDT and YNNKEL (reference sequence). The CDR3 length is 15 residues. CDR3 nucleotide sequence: TGTGCCAGCAGCCAACGGACTAGCGGGAGAAGCGAGCAGTACTTC. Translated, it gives CASSQRTSGRSEQYF.

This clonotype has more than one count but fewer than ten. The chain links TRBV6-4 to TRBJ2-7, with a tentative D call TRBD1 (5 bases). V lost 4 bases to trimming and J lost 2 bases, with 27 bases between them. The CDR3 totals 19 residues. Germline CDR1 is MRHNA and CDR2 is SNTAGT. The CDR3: CASSVREDSHPRVPYEQYF. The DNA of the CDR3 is TGTGCCAGCAGTGTCAGGGAAGACAGTCACCCTAGGGTACCCTACGAGCAGTACTTC.

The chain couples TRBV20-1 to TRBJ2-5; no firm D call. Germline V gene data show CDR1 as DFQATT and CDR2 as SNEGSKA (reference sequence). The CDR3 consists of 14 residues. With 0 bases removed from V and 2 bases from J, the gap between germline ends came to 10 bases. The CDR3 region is CSARDHQTQETQYF. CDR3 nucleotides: TGCAGTGCTAGAGATCACCAGACACAAGAGACCCAGTACTTC.

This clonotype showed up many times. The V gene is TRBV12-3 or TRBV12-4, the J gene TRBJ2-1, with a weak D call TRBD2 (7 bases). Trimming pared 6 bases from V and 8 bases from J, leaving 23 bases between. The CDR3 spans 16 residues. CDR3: CASSTKGSGGGDEQFF. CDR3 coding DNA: TGTGCCAGCAGCACAAAGGGGTCGGGGGGCGGTGATGAGCAGTTCTTC.

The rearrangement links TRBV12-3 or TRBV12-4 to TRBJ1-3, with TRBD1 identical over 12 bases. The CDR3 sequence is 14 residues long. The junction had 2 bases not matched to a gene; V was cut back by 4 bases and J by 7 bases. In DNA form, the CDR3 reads TGTGCCAGCAGTTGGGACAGGGGGCCGAACACCATATATTTT. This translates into CASSWDRGPNTIYF.

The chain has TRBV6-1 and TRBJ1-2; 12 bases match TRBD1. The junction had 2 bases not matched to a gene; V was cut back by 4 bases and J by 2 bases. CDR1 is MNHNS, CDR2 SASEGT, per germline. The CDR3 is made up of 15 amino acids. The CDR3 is CASSGDRGPNYGYTF. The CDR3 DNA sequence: TGTGCCAGCAGTGGGGACAGGGGGCCAAACTATGGCTACACCTTC.

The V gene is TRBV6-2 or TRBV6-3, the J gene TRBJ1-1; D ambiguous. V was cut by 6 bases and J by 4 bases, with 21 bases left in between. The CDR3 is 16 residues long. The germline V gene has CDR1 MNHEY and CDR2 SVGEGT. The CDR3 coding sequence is TGTGCCAGCAGACCCGAGAGGAAGGGTCTGGGCACTGAAGCTTTCTTT. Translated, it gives CASRPERKGLGTEAFF.

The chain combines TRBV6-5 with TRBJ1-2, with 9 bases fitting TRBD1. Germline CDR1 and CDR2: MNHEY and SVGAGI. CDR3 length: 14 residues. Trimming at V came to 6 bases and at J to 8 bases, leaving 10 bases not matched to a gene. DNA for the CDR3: TGTGCCAGCAGCCTAGGGACAGGGACTTCAGGCTACACCTTC. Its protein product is CASSLGTGTSGYTF.

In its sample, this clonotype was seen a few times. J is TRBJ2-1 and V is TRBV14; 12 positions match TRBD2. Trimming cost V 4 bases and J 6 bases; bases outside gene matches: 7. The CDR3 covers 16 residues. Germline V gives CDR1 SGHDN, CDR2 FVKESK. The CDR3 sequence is CASSRRGLAGLNEQFF. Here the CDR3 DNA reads TGTGCCAGCAGCCGCCGTGGACTAGCGGGACTCAATGAGCAGTTCTTC.

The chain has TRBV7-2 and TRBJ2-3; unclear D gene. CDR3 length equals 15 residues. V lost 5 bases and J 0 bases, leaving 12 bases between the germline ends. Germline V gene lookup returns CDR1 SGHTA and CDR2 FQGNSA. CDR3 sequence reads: CASSPQARSTDTQYF. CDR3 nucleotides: TGTGCCAGCAGCCCGCAGGCCCGTAGCACAGATACGCAGTATTTT. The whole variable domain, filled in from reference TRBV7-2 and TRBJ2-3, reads GAGVSQSPSNKVTEKGKDVELRCDPISGHTALYWYRQSLGQGLEFLIYFQGNSAPDKSGLPSDRFSAERTGGSVSTLTIQRTQQEDSAVYLCASSPQARSTDTQYFGPGTRLTVL.

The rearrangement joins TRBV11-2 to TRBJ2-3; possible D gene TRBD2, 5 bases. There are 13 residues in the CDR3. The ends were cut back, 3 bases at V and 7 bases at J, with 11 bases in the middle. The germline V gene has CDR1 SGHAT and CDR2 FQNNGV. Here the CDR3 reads CASSFTGVNTQYF. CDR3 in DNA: TGTGCCAGCAGCTTTACCGGGGTCAATACGCAGTATTTT.

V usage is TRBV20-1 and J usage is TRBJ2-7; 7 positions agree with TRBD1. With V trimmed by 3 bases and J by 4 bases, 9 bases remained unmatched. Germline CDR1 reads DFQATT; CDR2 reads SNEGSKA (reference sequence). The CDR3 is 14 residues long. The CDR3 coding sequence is TGCAGTGCTAGCACCGGGACAGACCCTTACGAGCAGTACTTC. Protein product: CSASTGTDPYEQYF.

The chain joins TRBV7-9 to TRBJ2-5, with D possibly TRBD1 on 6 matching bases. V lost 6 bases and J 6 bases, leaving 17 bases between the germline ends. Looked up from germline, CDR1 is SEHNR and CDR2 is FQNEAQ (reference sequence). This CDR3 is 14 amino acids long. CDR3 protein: CASREQGGSKTQYF. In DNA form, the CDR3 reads TGTGCCAGCAGGGAACAAGGGGGATCAAAGACCCAGTACTTC.

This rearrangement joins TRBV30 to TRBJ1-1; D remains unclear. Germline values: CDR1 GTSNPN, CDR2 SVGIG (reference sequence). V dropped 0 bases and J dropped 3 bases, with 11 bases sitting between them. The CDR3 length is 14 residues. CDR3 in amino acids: CAWSVDERYTEAFF. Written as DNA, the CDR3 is TGTGCCTGGAGTGTCGACGAAAGGTACACTGAAGCTTTCTTT.

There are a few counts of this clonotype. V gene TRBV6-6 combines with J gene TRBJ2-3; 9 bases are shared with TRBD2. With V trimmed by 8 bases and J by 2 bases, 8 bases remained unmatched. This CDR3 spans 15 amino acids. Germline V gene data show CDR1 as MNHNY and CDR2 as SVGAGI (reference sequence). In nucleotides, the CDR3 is TGTGCCAGCGCCAGTCTAGCGGGGTCCACAGATACGCAGTATTTT. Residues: CASASLAGSTDTQYF.

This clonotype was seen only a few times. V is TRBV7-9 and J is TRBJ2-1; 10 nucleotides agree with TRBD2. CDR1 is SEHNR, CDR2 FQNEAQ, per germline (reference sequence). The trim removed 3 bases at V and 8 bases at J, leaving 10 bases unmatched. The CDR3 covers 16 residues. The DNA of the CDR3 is TGTGCCAGCAGCTTCGATACTAGCGGGGACGGTGATGAGCAGTTCTTC. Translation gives CASSFDTSGDGDEQFF.

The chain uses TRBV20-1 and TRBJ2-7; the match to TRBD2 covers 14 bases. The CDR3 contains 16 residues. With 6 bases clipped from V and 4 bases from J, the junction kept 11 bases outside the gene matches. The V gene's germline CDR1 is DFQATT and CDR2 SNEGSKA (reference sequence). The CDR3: CSATGLAGAAGYEQYF. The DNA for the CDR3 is TGCAGTGCGACGGGACTAGCGGGAGCAGCGGGTTACGAGCAGTACTTC.

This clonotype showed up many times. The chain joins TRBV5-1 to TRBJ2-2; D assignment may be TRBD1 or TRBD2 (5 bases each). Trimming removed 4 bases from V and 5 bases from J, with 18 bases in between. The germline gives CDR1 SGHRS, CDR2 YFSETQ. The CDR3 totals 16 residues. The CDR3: CASSDNRGVGTGELFF. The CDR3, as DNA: TGCGCCAGCAGCGACAATCGAGGGGTAGGAACCGGGGAGCTGTTTTTT.